The clone carrying this T cell receptor (beta chain) came up many times. The entry originates in a study of blood T cells in healthy people across ages. Then a second PCR, running roughly 7 to 12 cycles, was carried out with a sample-barcoded 5' primer and a J-beta primer mix. Using its own MiXCR run on the 5' RACE reads, TCRdb lists one record per CDR3 protein. Counted here are roughly 900,000 distinct CDR3 sequences, 25% to 35% occurring once; the ten biggest clones make up 17%. The CDR3 is made up of 10 amino acids. Trimming pared 6 bases from V and 7 bases from J, leaving 7 bases between. Germline V gene lookup returns CDR1 DFQATT and CDR2 SNEGSKA (reference sequence).

The sequenced sample was blood. The sequence was obtained from an elderly woman in good health. The rearrangement links TRBV20-1 to TRBJ2-1; D not resolved. The CDR3 loop reads CSAGRNEQFF. CDR3 in DNA: TGCAGTGCAGGACGGAATGAGCAGTTCTTC.